The present T cell receptor (beta chain) was sequenced within a study of T-cell memory formation after mild COVID-19. Study in general: Among the donors, TCR clusters were largely specific to each donor.

Constant-segment primers served in 5'RACE that generated TCR alpha and TCR beta cDNA libraries bearing sample barcodes and UMIs. TCRdb reanalysed the 5' RACE reads using MiXCR and keeps one entry per CDR3 protein. The sample yields 190,000 or so distinct CDR3 sequences, roughly 23% seen once. Findings of the study overall: CD4/CD8 balance characterized clones contracting day 15 to 85, and CD4+ skew characterized later expanders. Pre-infection memory showed some responding clones, and this suggested that cross-reactive memory joined.

Deletions cut 10 bases from V and 8 bases from J, with 15 bases between. From germline, CDR1 is ENHRY and CDR2 SYGVKD. The length of the CDR3 is 11 residues. This clonotype has a count of ten or more. Its antigen remains unidentified. The sequencing sample was made of PBMCs or a T cell subset sorted from them (not recorded which). The chain recombines TRBV10-3 with TRBJ2-7, with D perhaps TRBD1 or TRBD2 (5 bases each). The clonotype comes from an adult woman who had mild COVID-19 (a few samples of this study predate the infection). Cell type and time point are not known. CDR3 sequence (DNA): TGTGCCAGCTGGGACGAAGGCAAGCAGTACTTC. Amino acids: CASWDEGKQYF.